Listed here is a single TCR beta chain. At least ten counts were recorded for this clone. Its antigen is currently not known. No clone much larger than this one lies a single base away; base qualities are absent. Collaborating institutions collected whole blood in K2EDTA tubes following their own protocols. Collaborator samples were shipped for TCRbeta analysis as frozen whole blood, isolated PBMCs, or DNA extracted from either sample type. These data are taken from a study of blood T cell repertoires in COVID-19 (dated by TCRdb to 2020 to 2022). Broadly, across the study: The collaborator samples originated in the United States, Italy and Spain and spanned the acute and convalescent phases of COVID-19. The material from the prospective study consisted of cDNA or gDNA derived from T cells, B-cell-depleted T cells, or PBMCs. Subjects who had been exposed to COVID-19, were actively infected with it, or had recovered from it provided the deeply sampled blood TCRbeta repertoires that made up the dataset. The repertoires were released in a freely available public database meant as a resource for research on the immune response to SARS-CoV-2. The samples were drawn from the first 160 participants of the ongoing ImmuneRACE study and from 1,254 subjects provided by 6 global collaborators. A de-identified subject ID, COVID-19 status, age in years and sex were almost always included in the sample metadata. Where available, HLA class I and class II types were taken from metadata supplied by the sample provider and were not determined by assay-based typing. Overall study results and their limits: The amount of clinical and demographic metadata varied by source and participant and was provided uncurated.

TCRbeta CDR3 regions were amplified from genomic DNA by means of the immunoSEQ Assay, a bias-controlled multiplex PCR. In the original analysis: Nucleated cell counts per sample were estimated from amplification of reference gene primers within the assay. Sequence reads were collapsed and filtered to measure the absolute abundance of every unique TCRbeta CDR3 rearrangement. For each sample, productive Simpson clonality was calculated by taking the square root of Simpson's diversity index across productive rearrangements. TCRdb took over this immuneACCESS table, retaining in-frame rearrangements with V and J assigned. Such tables are incomplete; in checked studies, under half of the missing clones stem from an unresolved V gene, and the remainder is unexplained. The V and J calls and clone size were taken over from that table, and D and trimming were inferred from the DNA. The sample table records tens of thousands of clones; about 73% of these occur just once. The top ten clones comprise roughly a sixth of the sample.

V loses 1 base, J loses 0 bases, and the germline ends lie 7 bases apart. The CDR3 runs 15 residues from the cysteine to the phenylalanine. Of all the DNA, just the CDR3 is kept, 45 bases in frame from base 1. The germline V gene sets CDR1 to SGHVS and CDR2 to FQNEAQ. Sequencing was done on a sample of peripheral blood. The chain uses TRBV7-8 and TRBJ2-1; no confident D gene assignment can be made. This receptor was obtained from a woman aged 50 to 65 with active or convalescent COVID-19. Here the CDR3 is given as CASSLVLSSYNEQFF. The sequenced DNA is TGTGCCAGCAGCTTAGTGTTGAGCTCCTACAATGAGCAGTTCTTC. Reference TRBV7-8 and TRBJ2-1 proteins supply the regions before and after the CDR3; the full variable domain is: GAGVSQSPRYKVAKRGQDVALRCDPISGHVSLFWYQQALGQGPEFLTYFQNEAQLDKSGLPSDRFFAERPEGSVSTLKIQRTQQEDSAVYLCASSLVLSSYNEQFFGPGTRLTVL.